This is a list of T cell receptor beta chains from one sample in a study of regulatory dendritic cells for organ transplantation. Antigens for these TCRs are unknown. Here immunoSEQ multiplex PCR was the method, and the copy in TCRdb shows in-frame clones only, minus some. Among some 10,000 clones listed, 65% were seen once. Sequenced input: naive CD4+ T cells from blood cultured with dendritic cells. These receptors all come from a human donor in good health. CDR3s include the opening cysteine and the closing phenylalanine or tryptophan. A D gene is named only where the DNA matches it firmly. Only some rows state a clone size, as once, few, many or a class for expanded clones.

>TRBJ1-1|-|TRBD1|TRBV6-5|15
CASSSVGQGRTEAFF
TGTGCCAGCAGTTCCGTAGGACAGGGCCGCACTGAAGCTTTCTTT
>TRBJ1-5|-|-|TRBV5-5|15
CASSFQGISNQPQHF
TGTGCCAGCAGCTTTCAGGGAATTAGCAATCAGCCCCAGCATTTT
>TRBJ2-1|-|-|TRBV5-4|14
CASSLGLTYNEQFF
TGTGCCAGCAGCCTAGGACTAACGTACAATGAGCAGTTCTTC
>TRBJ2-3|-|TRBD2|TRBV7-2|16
CASSLPSGGAGDTQYF
TGTGCCAGCAGCCTACCCAGCGGGGGGGCCGGAGATACGCAGTATTTT
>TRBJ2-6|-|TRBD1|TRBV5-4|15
CASSYPGQGLDVLTF
TGTGCCAGCAGCTATCCGGGACAGGGGTTGGACGTCCTGACTTTC
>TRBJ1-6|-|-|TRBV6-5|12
CASGQGNSPLHF
TGTGCCAGCGGGCAGGGGAACTCACCCCTCCACTTT
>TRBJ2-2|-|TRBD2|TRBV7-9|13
CASSRTSLGELFF
TGTGCCAGCAGCCGGACTAGCCTCGGGGAGCTGTTTTTT
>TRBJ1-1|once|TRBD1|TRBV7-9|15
CASSLETGSNTEAFF
TGTGCCAGCAGCTTAGAGACAGGGTCTAACACTGAAGCTTTCTTT
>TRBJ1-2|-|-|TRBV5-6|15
CASSPEGGHRYGYTF
TGTGCCAGCAGCCCCGAAGGAGGGCACCGCTATGGCTACACCTTC
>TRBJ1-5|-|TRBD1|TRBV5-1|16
CASSRGGWGNNQPQHF
TGCGCCAGCAGTCGAGGGGGCTGGGGGAATAATCAGCCCCAGCATTTT
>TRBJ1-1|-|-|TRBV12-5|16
CASGLVLGGRTTEAFF
TGTGCTAGTGGTTTGGTGTTAGGGGGACGTACCACTGAAGCTTTCTTT
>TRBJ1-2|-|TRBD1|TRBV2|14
CASRAPGGDYGYTF
TGTGCCAGCAGGGCCCCAGGGGGCGACTATGGCTACACCTTC
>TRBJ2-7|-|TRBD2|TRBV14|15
CASSRGGGRAYEQYF
TGTGCCAGCAGCCGCGGGGGGGGAAGAGCCTACGAGCAGTACTTC
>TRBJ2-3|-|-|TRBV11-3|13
CASSLARGDTQYF
TGTGCCAGCAGCTTAGCGCGGGGCGATACGCAGTATTTT
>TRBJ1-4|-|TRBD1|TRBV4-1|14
CASSQGQGAEKLFF
TGCGCCAGCAGCCAAGGGCAGGGGGCAGAAAAACTGTTTTTT
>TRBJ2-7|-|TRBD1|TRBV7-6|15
CASSLTGTGVYEQYF
TGTGCCAGCAGCCTCACCGGGACAGGGGTCTACGAGCAGTACTTC
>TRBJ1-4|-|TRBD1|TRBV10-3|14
CAISDSTGDEKLFF
TGTGCCATCAGTGACTCAACAGGGGATGAAAAACTGTTTTTT
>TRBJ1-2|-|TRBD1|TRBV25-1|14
CASRVGQGGTGYTF
TGTGCCAGCAGGGTCGGACAGGGAGGTACGGGCTACACCTTC
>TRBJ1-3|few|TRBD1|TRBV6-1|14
CASREQGSGNTIYF
TGTGCCAGCAGAGAACAGGGGTCTGGAAACACCATATATTTT
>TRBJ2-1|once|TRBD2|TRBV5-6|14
CASSSRGVDNEQFF
TGTGCCAGCAGCTCGCGGGGGGTGGACAATGAGCAGTTCTTC
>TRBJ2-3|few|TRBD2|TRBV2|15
CASRASGFYTDTQYF
TGTGCCAGCAGGGCTAGCGGTTTTTACACAGATACGCAGTATTTT
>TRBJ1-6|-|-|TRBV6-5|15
CASSSPVGGNSPLHF
TGTGCCAGCAGCTCGCCTGTAGGCGGTAATTCACCCCTCCACTTT
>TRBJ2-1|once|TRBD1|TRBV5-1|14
CASNRDRGNNEQFF
TGCGCCAGCAACCGGGACAGGGGCAACAATGAGCAGTTCTTC
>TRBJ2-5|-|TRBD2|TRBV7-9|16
CASSPPGLALGETQYF
TGTGCCAGCAGTCCACCCGGACTAGCATTGGGCGAGACCCAGTACTTC
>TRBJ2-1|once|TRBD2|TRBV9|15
CASSVGTRQYNEQFF
TGTGCCAGCAGCGTAGGGACTAGGCAATACAATGAGCAGTTCTTC
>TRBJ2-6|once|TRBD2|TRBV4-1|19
CASSLAGTSGNPGANVLTF
TGCGCCAGCAGCCTCGCCGGGACTAGCGGGAATCCTGGGGCCAACGTCCTGACTTTC
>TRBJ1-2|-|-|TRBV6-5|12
CASRQGVIGYTF
TGTGCCAGCAGACAGGGTGTAATCGGCTACACCTTC
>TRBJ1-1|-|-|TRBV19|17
CASSKGVRFLGGTEAFF
TGTGCCAGTAGTAAGGGCGTCCGTTTTCTAGGAGGCACTGAAGCTTTCTTT
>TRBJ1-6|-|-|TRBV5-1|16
CASSLRQGRLNSPLHF
TGCGCCAGCAGCTTGCGCCAGGGCAGACTGAATTCACCCCTCCACTTT
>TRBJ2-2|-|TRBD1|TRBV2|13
CAGQGEKTGELFF
TGTGCCGGCCAGGGGGAAAAAACCGGGGAGCTGTTTTTT
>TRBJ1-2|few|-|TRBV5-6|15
CASSPYRTLGYGYTF
TGTGCCAGCAGTCCGTACAGAACCTTAGGCTATGGCTACACCTTC
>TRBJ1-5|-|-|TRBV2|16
CASSVGGLYSNQPQHF
TGTGCCAGCAGTGTTGGGGGACTTTATAGCAATCAGCCCCAGCATTTT
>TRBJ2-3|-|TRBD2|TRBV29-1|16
CSVEDQGRRGADTQYF
TGCAGCGTTGAAGATCAGGGACGCCGGGGGGCAGATACGCAGTATTTT
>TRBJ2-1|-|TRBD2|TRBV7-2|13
CASSWGGVNEQFF
TGTGCCAGCAGCTGGGGGGGGGTCAATGAGCAGTTCTTC
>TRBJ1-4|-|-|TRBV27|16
CASSLAGIPTNEKLFF
TGTGCCAGCAGTTTAGCGGGCATACCAACTAATGAAAAACTGTTTTTT
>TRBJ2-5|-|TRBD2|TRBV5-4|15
CASSLAGGPGQTQYF
TGTGCCAGCAGTTTGGCGGGGGGGCCGGGACAGACCCAGTACTTC
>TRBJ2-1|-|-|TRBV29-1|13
CSVGLLRYNEQFF
TGCAGCGTTGGTCTCCTTCGCTACAATGAGCAGTTCTTC
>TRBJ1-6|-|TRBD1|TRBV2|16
CASRPALGQGISPLHF
TGTGCCAGCAGGCCAGCCCTCGGACAGGGGATTTCACCCCTCCACTTT
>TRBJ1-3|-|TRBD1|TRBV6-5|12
CASSRGGNTIYF
TGTGCCAGCAGCAGGGGGGGAAACACCATATATTTT
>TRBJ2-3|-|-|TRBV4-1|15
CASSQDSRGADTQYF
TGCGCCAGCAGCCAAGACTCAAGGGGCGCAGATACGCAGTATTTT
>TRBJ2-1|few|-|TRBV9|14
CASSVAAGSNEQFF
TGTGCCAGCAGCGTAGCTGCAGGGTCAAATGAGCAGTTCTTC
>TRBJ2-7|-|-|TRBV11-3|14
CASAGAGVRGEQYF
TGTGCCAGCGCGGGGGCAGGGGTACGGGGCGAGCAGTACTTC
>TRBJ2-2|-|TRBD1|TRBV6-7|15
CASSRTGENTGELFF
TGTGCCAGCAGTCGGACAGGGGAAAACACCGGGGAGCTGTTTTTT
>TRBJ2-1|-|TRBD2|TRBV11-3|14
CASSRERGRGEQFF
TGTGCCAGCAGCAGAGAGCGGGGGCGGGGTGAGCAGTTCTTC
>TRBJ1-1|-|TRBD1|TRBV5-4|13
CASSFDRASEAFF
TGTGCCAGCAGCTTCGACAGGGCATCTGAAGCTTTCTTT
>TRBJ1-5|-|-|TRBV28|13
CASREQGRAPQHF
TGTGCCAGCCGAGAACAGGGCCGAGCGCCCCAGCATTTT
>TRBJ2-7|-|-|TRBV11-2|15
CASSLDRSAYYEQYF
TGTGCCAGCAGCTTAGATAGAAGCGCATACTACGAGCAGTACTTC
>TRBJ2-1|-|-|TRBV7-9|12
CASSRDFWEQFF
TGTGCCAGCAGCCGGGACTTCTGGGAGCAGTTCTTC
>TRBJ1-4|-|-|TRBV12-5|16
CASGLSYIREVGKLFF
TGTGCTAGTGGTTTGTCCTACATCAGAGAGGTTGGAAAACTGTTTTTT
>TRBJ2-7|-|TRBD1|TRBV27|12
CASSDRAYEQYF
TGTGCCAGCAGTGACAGGGCTTACGAGCAGTACTTC